A selection of T cell receptor beta chains follows, all from one sample in a study of T cells in Graves' hyperthyroidism and ophthalmopathy. Each CDR3 protein gets one entry after TCRdb re-called the multiplex PCR reads with MiXCR. Among over 500,000 distinct CDR3 sequences listed, 12% to 15% were seen once. Sequenced sample: blood. These receptors were taken from a woman between 40 and 55 years old with Graves' hyperthyroidism. Both conserved end residues are part of each CDR3. Each record gives: clone size, J gene, V gene, D gene, CDR3 DNA, CDR3 protein. The D gene is left open where the match is weak. A clone size is listed for some rows: how often the clone was seen (once, few, many), or a class if it is expanded.

clone size: few; J gene: TRBJ2-3; V gene: TRBV7-9; D gene: -; CDR3 DNA: TGTGCCAGCAGCCTAACCGACACTTACACAGATACGCAGTATTTT; CDR3 protein: CASSLTDTYTDTQYF
clone size: few; J gene: TRBJ2-3; V gene: TRBV6-1; D gene: -; CDR3 DNA: TGTGCCAGCAGTCGGGACGAATATACGCAGTATTTT; CDR3 protein: CASSRDEYTQYF
clone size: many; J gene: TRBJ2-5; V gene: TRBV12-3/TRBV12-4; D gene: -; CDR3 DNA: TGTGCCAGCAGCGGCGTGGTAGAGACCCAGTACTTC; CDR3 protein: CASSGVVETQYF
clone size: few; J gene: TRBJ2-6; V gene: TRBV19; D gene: TRBD1; CDR3 DNA: TGTGCCAGTAGTGCCGGGACAGGGAAGCTTGGGGCCAACGTCCTGACTTTC; CDR3 protein: CASSAGTGKLGANVLTF
clone size: many; J gene: TRBJ2-2; V gene: TRBV7-2; D gene: -; CDR3 DNA: TGTGCCAGCAGCTTAGCGGTGGCTAGCGCTAACACCGGGGAGCTGTTTTTT; CDR3 protein: CASSLAVASANTGELFF
clone size: many; J gene: TRBJ1-2; V gene: TRBV11-3; D gene: TRBD1; CDR3 DNA: TGTGCCAGCAGCTTGACTACAGGGGATGGCTACACCTTC; CDR3 protein: CASSLTTGDGYTF
clone size: many; J gene: TRBJ1-1; V gene: TRBV30; D gene: -; CDR3 DNA: TGTGCCTGGAGCGCCCGGGTGACTGAAGCTTTCTTT; CDR3 protein: CAWSARVTEAFF
clone size: many; J gene: TRBJ2-7; V gene: TRBV18; D gene: -; CDR3 DNA: TGTGCCAGCTCACCTCCGACCTACGAGCAGTACTTC; CDR3 protein: CASSPPTYEQYF
clone size: few; J gene: TRBJ2-1; V gene: TRBV7-2; D gene: TRBD1; CDR3 DNA: TGTGCCAGCAGCTCCGCCGGACAGGGAATCGTAAATGAGCAGTTCTTC; CDR3 protein: CASSSAGQGIVNEQFF
clone size: -; J gene: TRBJ2-2; V gene: TRBV5-1; D gene: -; CDR3 DNA: TGCGCCAGCAGCGTTTCCCCACAGGGTTCCACCGGGGAGCTGTTTTTT; CDR3 protein: CASSVSPQGSTGELFF
clone size: few; J gene: TRBJ2-7; V gene: TRBV5-6; D gene: -; CDR3 DNA: TGTGCCAGCAGCTGGGCCGGGACCACCTACGAGCAGTACTTC; CDR3 protein: CASSWAGTTYEQYF
clone size: few; J gene: TRBJ1-3; V gene: TRBV20-1; D gene: -; CDR3 DNA: TGCAGTGCTAGGGCCAGAACGGGAAACACCATATATTTT; CDR3 protein: CSARARTGNTIYF
clone size: many; J gene: TRBJ2-7; V gene: TRBV28; D gene: -; CDR3 DNA: TGTGCCAGCAGTCGGGGGGCCTTCACCGAGCAGTACTTC; CDR3 protein: CASSRGAFTEQYF
clone size: many; J gene: TRBJ1-2; V gene: TRBV28; D gene: TRBD1; CDR3 DNA: TGTGCCAGCAGGACAAAGGACAGGGGTTGGTATGGCTACACCTTC; CDR3 protein: CASRTKDRGWYGYTF
clone size: many; J gene: TRBJ2-7; V gene: TRBV7-2; D gene: -; CDR3 DNA: TGTGCCAGCAGCCATGGTCCGGGGGCCGACTACGAGCAGTACTTC; CDR3 protein: CASSHGPGADYEQYF
clone size: many; J gene: TRBJ1-1; V gene: TRBV3-1; D gene: -; CDR3 DNA: TGTGCCAGCAGCCAAGAGGTAGGACACACTGAAGCTTTCTTT; CDR3 protein: CASSQEVGHTEAFF
clone size: many; J gene: TRBJ2-7; V gene: TRBV6-2/TRBV6-3; D gene: TRBD1; CDR3 DNA: TGTGCCAGCAGTTACCGGGACAGGGGGCAAGAGCAGTACTTC; CDR3 protein: CASSYRDRGQEQYF
clone size: many; J gene: TRBJ2-2; V gene: TRBV6-1; D gene: TRBD2; CDR3 DNA: TGTGCCAGCAGTGATTGGGGGACTAGTTCAACCGGGGAGCTGTTTTTT; CDR3 protein: CASSDWGTSSTGELFF
clone size: many; J gene: TRBJ1-4; V gene: TRBV3-1; D gene: -; CDR3 DNA: TGTGCCAGCAGCCAAGAGGGATCGCAGGGTGAAAAACTGTTTTTT; CDR3 protein: CASSQEGSQGEKLFF
clone size: -; J gene: TRBJ1-5; V gene: TRBV28; D gene: TRBD1; CDR3 DNA: TGTGCCAGCAGTTTCTCGGGACAGGGGGCAACGCAGCCCCAGCATTTT; CDR3 protein: CASSFSGQGATQPQHF
clone size: many; J gene: TRBJ2-2; V gene: TRBV2; D gene: -; CDR3 DNA: TGTGCCAGCAGTGAAGCGCAACTTAACACCGGGGAGCTGTTTTTT; CDR3 protein: CASSEAQLNTGELFF
clone size: few; J gene: TRBJ2-1; V gene: TRBV5-1; D gene: -; CDR3 DNA: TGCGCCAGCAGCTTGCGACAGGAATCCTACAATGAGCAGTTCTTC; CDR3 protein: CASSLRQESYNEQFF
clone size: many; J gene: TRBJ2-5; V gene: TRBV10-3; D gene: -; CDR3 DNA: TGTGCCATCAGTGAAGGACCGTCCCAAGAGACCCAGTACTTC; CDR3 protein: CAISEGPSQETQYF
clone size: many; J gene: TRBJ1-2; V gene: TRBV28; D gene: TRBD1; CDR3 DNA: TGTGCCAGCAGTCGGACAGGAGTTGGCTACACCTTC; CDR3 protein: CASSRTGVGYTF
clone size: few; J gene: TRBJ2-5; V gene: TRBV28; D gene: -; CDR3 DNA: TGTGCCAGCAGTTTATTAACGGGAAGGGGAGAGACCCAGTACTTC; CDR3 protein: CASSLLTGRGETQYF
clone size: many; J gene: TRBJ2-1; V gene: TRBV13; D gene: TRBD2; CDR3 DNA: TGTGCCAGCAGCCGTGTTAGCGGGAGAGGCAATGAGCAGTTCTTC; CDR3 protein: CASSRVSGRGNEQFF
clone size: -; J gene: TRBJ1-1; V gene: TRBV5-4; D gene: TRBD1; CDR3 DNA: TGTGCCAGCAGCCTGGGACAGGGGTTCGCTTTCTTT; CDR3 protein: CASSLGQGFAFF
clone size: many; J gene: TRBJ2-7; V gene: TRBV27; D gene: TRBD1; CDR3 DNA: TGTGCCAGCAGAAATCCGGGACAGGGGGCTTACGAGCAGTACTTC; CDR3 protein: CASRNPGQGAYEQYF
clone size: many; J gene: TRBJ2-2; V gene: TRBV20-1; D gene: TRBD2; CDR3 DNA: TGCAGTGCTAGGCCCCCTGGACTAGAGAACACCGGGGAGCTGTTTTTT; CDR3 protein: CSARPPGLENTGELFF
clone size: -; J gene: TRBJ2-5; V gene: TRBV7-6; D gene: -; CDR3 DNA: TGTGCCAGCAGCTTAGCAGAGACAGAGACCCAGTACTTC; CDR3 protein: CASSLAETETQYF
clone size: many; J gene: TRBJ2-7; V gene: TRBV4-1; D gene: -; CDR3 DNA: TGCGCCAGCAGCCCGCCCTCCTACGAGCAGTACTTC; CDR3 protein: CASSPPSYEQYF
clone size: -; J gene: TRBJ2-5; V gene: TRBV13; D gene: TRBD2; CDR3 DNA: TGTGCCAGCAGCCTTAGCGGGGGCTCCCAAGAGACCCAGTACTTC; CDR3 protein: CASSLSGGSQETQYF
clone size: -; J gene: TRBJ1-1; V gene: TRBV7-9; D gene: -; CDR3 DNA: TGTGCCAGCAGCTCAACTCGACAGAACCTAATGAACACTGAAGCTTTCTTT; CDR3 protein: CASSSTRQNLMNTEAFF
clone size: -; J gene: TRBJ1-2; V gene: TRBV19; D gene: TRBD1; CDR3 DNA: TGTGCCAGTAGTATAGTGGGACAGCAAAGAGGCTACACCTTC; CDR3 protein: CASSIVGQQRGYTF
clone size: many; J gene: TRBJ1-4; V gene: TRBV6-1; D gene: -; CDR3 DNA: TGTGCCAGCGGAGTGGTTGCAACTAATGAAAAACTGTTTTTT; CDR3 protein: CASGVVATNEKLFF
clone size: many; J gene: TRBJ2-7; V gene: TRBV30; D gene: TRBD1; CDR3 DNA: TGTGCCTACAGGGGGAGCTCCTACGAGCAGTACTTC; CDR3 protein: CAYRGSSYEQYF
clone size: -; J gene: TRBJ2-7; V gene: TRBV18; D gene: TRBD2; CDR3 DNA: TGTGCCAGCTCACCATTCGCAACGGGAGGGCCCTCCTACGAGCAGTACTTC; CDR3 protein: CASSPFATGGPSYEQYF
clone size: few; J gene: TRBJ1-6; V gene: TRBV13; D gene: -; CDR3 DNA: TGTGCCAGCAGCGGTGGGACGGGTAATAATTCACCCCTCCACTTT; CDR3 protein: CASSGGTGNNSPLHF
clone size: many; J gene: TRBJ2-1; V gene: TRBV27; D gene: TRBD2; CDR3 DNA: TGTGCCAGCAGTATCGGGACTAGCGGTATAAATGAGCAGTTCTTC; CDR3 protein: CASSIGTSGINEQFF
clone size: many; J gene: TRBJ1-1; V gene: TRBV2; D gene: -; CDR3 DNA: TGTGCCAGCAGGCCCAACGGGGTTGCTGAAGCTTTCTTT; CDR3 protein: CASRPNGVAEAFF
clone size: few; J gene: TRBJ1-5; V gene: TRBV19; D gene: -; CDR3 DNA: TGTGCCAGTAGCCATAGGCCGGGGCGAAAGTATAGCAATCAGCCCCAGCATTTT; CDR3 protein: CASSHRPGRKYSNQPQHF
clone size: few; J gene: TRBJ2-7; V gene: TRBV4-1; D gene: -; CDR3 DNA: TGCGCCAGCAGCCAAATCCCCGACGCGAGCTACGAGCAGTACTTC; CDR3 protein: CASSQIPDASYEQYF
clone size: -; J gene: TRBJ1-2; V gene: TRBV2; D gene: -; CDR3 DNA: TGTGCCAGCAGTGAAGAGAGCAGGGATATCTATGGCTACACCTTC; CDR3 protein: CASSEESRDIYGYTF
clone size: many; J gene: TRBJ1-4; V gene: TRBV6-5; D gene: -; CDR3 DNA: TGTGCCAGCAGTTACTCAGCAGGGAAAGGAGAAAAACTGTTTTTT; CDR3 protein: CASSYSAGKGEKLFF
clone size: -; J gene: TRBJ2-5; V gene: TRBV4-1; D gene: TRBD1; CDR3 DNA: TGCGCCAGCAGCCAAGGCCCGGGACAGACGGGGGAGACCCAGTACTTC; CDR3 protein: CASSQGPGQTGETQYF
clone size: few; J gene: TRBJ2-3; V gene: TRBV28; D gene: TRBD1; CDR3 DNA: TGTGCCAGCAGTACACAGGGGTCAGGGTCGTATTTT; CDR3 protein: CASSTQGSGSYF
clone size: -; J gene: TRBJ1-6; V gene: TRBV4-1; D gene: -; CDR3 DNA: TGTGCCAGCAGCCAAGCTTCTGGGAATTCACCCCTCCACTTT; CDR3 protein: CASSQASGNSPLHF
clone size: many; J gene: TRBJ1-5; V gene: TRBV5-1; D gene: TRBD1; CDR3 DNA: TGCGCCAGCAGCCCAGGGGACAGGGGGCTAGGGCAGCCCCAGCATTTT; CDR3 protein: CASSPGDRGLGQPQHF
clone size: many; J gene: TRBJ2-7; V gene: TRBV10-2; D gene: -; CDR3 DNA: TGCGCCAGCAGTGGACCGACCACCCAAGGTATCTACGAGCAGTACTTC; CDR3 protein: CASSGPTTQGIYEQYF
clone size: -; J gene: TRBJ2-1; V gene: TRBV19; D gene: TRBD2; CDR3 DNA: TGTGCCAGTAGTTCTCTAGCGGGTAATGAGCAGTTCTTC; CDR3 protein: CASSSLAGNEQFF
clone size: -; J gene: TRBJ2-2; V gene: TRBV7-8; D gene: TRBD2; CDR3 DNA: TGTGCCAGCAGCTCGACTAGCGGGAGTAAAACCGGGGAGCTGTTTTTT; CDR3 protein: CASSSTSGSKTGELFF
clone size: many; J gene: TRBJ2-7; V gene: TRBV5-1; D gene: -; CDR3 DNA: TGCGCCAGCAGCTTGGCGGGGCGGGACGCCTACGAGCAGTACTTC; CDR3 protein: CASSLAGRDAYEQYF
clone size: -; J gene: TRBJ1-6; V gene: TRBV28; D gene: -; CDR3 DNA: TGTGCCAGCAGTTTCTGGGAGGGGTTCGGTAATTCACCCCTCCACTTT; CDR3 protein: CASSFWEGFGNSPLHF
clone size: many; J gene: TRBJ2-1; V gene: TRBV7-8; D gene: -; CDR3 DNA: TGTGCCAGCAGCTTAGGGACTACCGCCTACAATGAGCAGTTCTTC; CDR3 protein: CASSLGTTAYNEQFF
clone size: few; J gene: TRBJ2-3; V gene: TRBV4-1; D gene: -; CDR3 DNA: TGCGCCAGCAGCCAACAGGAGGGCACAGATACGCAGTATTTT; CDR3 protein: CASSQQEGTDTQYF